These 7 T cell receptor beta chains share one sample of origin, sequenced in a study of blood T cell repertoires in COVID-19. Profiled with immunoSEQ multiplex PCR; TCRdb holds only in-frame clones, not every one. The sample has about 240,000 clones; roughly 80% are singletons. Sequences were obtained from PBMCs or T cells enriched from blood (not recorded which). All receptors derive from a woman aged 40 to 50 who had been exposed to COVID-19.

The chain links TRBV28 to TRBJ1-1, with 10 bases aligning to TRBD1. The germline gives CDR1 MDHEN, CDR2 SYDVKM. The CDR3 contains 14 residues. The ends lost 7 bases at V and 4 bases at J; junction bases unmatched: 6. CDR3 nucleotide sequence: TGTGCCAGCACCCAGACAGGGGGCATCACTGAAGCTTTCTTT. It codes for CASTQTGGITEAFF.

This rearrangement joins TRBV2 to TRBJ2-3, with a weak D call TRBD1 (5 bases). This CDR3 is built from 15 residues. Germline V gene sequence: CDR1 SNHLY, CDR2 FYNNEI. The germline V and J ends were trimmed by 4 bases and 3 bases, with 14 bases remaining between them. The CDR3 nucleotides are TGTGCCAGCAGTGTTCCCGGACAAACTACAGATACGCAGTATTTT. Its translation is CASSVPGQTTDTQYF.

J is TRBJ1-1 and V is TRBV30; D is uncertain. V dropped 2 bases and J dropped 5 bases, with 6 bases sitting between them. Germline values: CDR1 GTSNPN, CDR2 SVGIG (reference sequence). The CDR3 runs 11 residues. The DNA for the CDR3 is TGTGCCTGGAGTCTGGAGACTGAAGCTTTCTTT. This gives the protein CAWSLETEAFF.

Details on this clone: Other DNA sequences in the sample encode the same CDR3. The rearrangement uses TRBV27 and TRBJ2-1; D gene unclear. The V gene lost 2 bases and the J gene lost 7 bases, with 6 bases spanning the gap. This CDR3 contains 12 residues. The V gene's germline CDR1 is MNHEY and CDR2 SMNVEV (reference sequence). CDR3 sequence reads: CASSLGGNEQFF. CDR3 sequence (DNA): TGTGCCAGCAGTTTAGGCGGAAATGAGCAGTTCTTC.

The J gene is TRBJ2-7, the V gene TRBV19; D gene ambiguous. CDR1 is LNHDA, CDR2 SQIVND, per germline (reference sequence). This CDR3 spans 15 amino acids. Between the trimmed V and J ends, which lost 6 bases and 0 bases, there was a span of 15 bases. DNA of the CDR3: TGTGCCAGTAGAACAGTGAAGGCATTCTCCTACGAGCAGTACTTC. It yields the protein CASRTVKAFSYEQYF. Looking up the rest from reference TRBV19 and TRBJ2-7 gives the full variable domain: DGGITQSPKYLFRKEGQNVTLSCEQNLNHDAMYWYRQDPGQGLRLIYYSQIVNDFQKGDIAEGYSVSREKKESFPLTVTSAQKNPTAFYLCASRTVKAFSYEQYFGPGTRLTVT.

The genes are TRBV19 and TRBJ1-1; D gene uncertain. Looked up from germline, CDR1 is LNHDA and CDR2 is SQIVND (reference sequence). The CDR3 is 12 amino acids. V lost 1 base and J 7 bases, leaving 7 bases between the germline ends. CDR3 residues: CASSIGAGEAFF. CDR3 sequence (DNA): TGTGCCAGTAGTATAGGGGCCGGTGAAGCTTTCTTT.

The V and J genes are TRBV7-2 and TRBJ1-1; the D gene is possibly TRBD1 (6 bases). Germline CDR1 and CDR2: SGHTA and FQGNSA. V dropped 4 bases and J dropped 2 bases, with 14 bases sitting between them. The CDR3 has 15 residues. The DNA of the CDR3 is TGTGCCAGCAGCTCCCAAGGGGGTTATAACACTGAAGCTTTCTTT. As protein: CASSSQGGYNTEAFF.